The source of this T cell receptor beta chain is a study of cytomegalovirus exposure and HLA in healthy donors. Per the germline V gene, CDR1 is MGHRA and CDR2 is YSYEKL. The V gene lost 2 bases and the J gene lost 6 bases, with 16 bases spanning the gap. This CDR3 is 15 amino acids long. Primers for the PCR totalled 60 Vbeta and 13 Jbeta. The assay was immunoSEQ multiplex PCR, and TCRdb's table has in-frame clones only and misses some. The repertoire includes approximately 190,000 clones, around 75% of them detected once, and less than 2% sits in the top ten. The TCR comes from a woman aged 25 to 39 in good health and CMV-seronegative. What was sequenced was PBMCs. This chain connects TRBV4-1 to TRBJ1-1; D ambiguous. The CDR3 DNA sequence: TGCGCCAGCAGCCAACCAAGGACGGGAGACGCTGAAGCTTTCTTT. It yields the protein CASSQPRTGDAEAFF.